A single sample is the source of the 8 T cell receptor beta chains below, sequenced in a study of cytomegalovirus exposure and HLA in healthy donors. It was with 60 Vbeta and 13 Jbeta primers that the PCR ran. Some clones are missing from TCRdb's copy, which holds only in-frame ones; the method was immunoSEQ multiplex PCR. This table holds 90,000 to 110,000 clones, about 80% found once. Sequences were obtained from PBMCs. These TCRs come from a man aged 30 to 45 in good health and CMV-seronegative.

This clone was detected only a few times. The rearrangement links TRBV5-4 to TRBJ2-2; 9 bases match TRBD1. CDR1 and CDR2 (germline): SGHNT, YYREEE (reference sequence). The CDR3 contains 16 residues. V was clipped by 2 bases and J by 0 bases; unmatched bases: 2. The CDR3 here is CASSFTGGSNTGELFF. In DNA, the CDR3 is TGTGCCAGCAGCTTTACAGGGGGCTCGAACACCGGGGAGCTGTTTTTT.

There are many counts of this clone. The genes are TRBV6-5 and TRBJ1-1; D possibly corresponds to TRBD1 (6 bases). Per the germline V gene, CDR1 is MNHEY and CDR2 is SVGAGI. CDR3 length: 15 amino acids. The ends were cut back, 4 bases at V and 4 bases at J, with 16 bases in the middle. The CDR3 protein is CASSSPGGRGTEAFF. The DNA for the CDR3 is TGTGCCAGCAGTTCCCCGGGGGGCAGGGGCACTGAAGCTTTCTTT.

This chain connects TRBV2 to TRBJ1-6; D is ambiguous. Between the trimmed V and J ends, which lost 3 bases and 10 bases, there was a span of 4 bases. Germline V gene sequence: CDR1 SNHLY, CDR2 FYNNEI. The CDR3 totals 11 residues. The CDR3 protein is CASSDESPLHF. CDR3 sequence (DNA): TGTGCCAGCAGTGATGAGTCACCCCTCCACTTT.

The rearrangement joins TRBV7-9 to TRBJ2-7; D is undetermined. V lost 6 bases and J 2 bases, leaving 5 bases between the germline ends. Germline lookup yields CDR1 SEHNR and CDR2 FQNEAQ (reference sequence). The CDR3 spans 11 residues. As DNA, the CDR3 is TGTGCCAGCAGTAGCACCTACGAGCAGTACTTC. As protein: CASSSTYEQYF. The complete variable domain, with remaining parts taken from reference TRBV7-9 and TRBJ2-7, reads DTGVSQNPRHKITKRGQNVTFRCDPISEHNRLYWYRQTLGQGPEFLTYFQNEAQLEKSRLLSDRFSAERPKGSFSTLEIQRTEQGDSAMYLCASSSTYEQYFGPGTRLTVT.

The chain uses TRBV14 and TRBJ2-2; D is unclear. The CDR3 runs 16 residues. In germline, CDR1 is SGHDN, CDR2 FVKESK. V lost 0 bases, J lost 1 base, and 9 bases lay in between. The DNA for the CDR3 is TGTGCCAGCAGCCAAGATCTTCCCGGGAACACCGGGGAGCTGTTTTTT. Its translation: CASSQDLPGNTGELFF.

This clone was seen more than once but under ten times. V gene TRBV7-3 combines with J gene TRBJ2-2, with no clear D. The V end lost 0 bases, the J end lost 4 bases, and 6 bases lay between the germline ends. The CDR3 spans 14 residues. CDR1 is SGHTA, CDR2 FQGTGA, per germline. The CDR3 is CASSLTSRTGELFF. CDR3 bases: TGTGCCAGCAGCTTAACATCCCGCACCGGGGAGCTGTTTTTT.

The chain joins TRBV7-9 to TRBJ1-2, with TRBD1 matching over 11 bases. The V gene's germline CDR1 is SEHNR and CDR2 FQNEAQ (reference sequence). The CDR3 runs 18 residues. J was trimmed by 5 bases and V by 8 bases; bases with no gene match: 19. The CDR3 loop reads CASPGLAGQGDLAYGYTF. The CDR3 DNA is TGTGCCAGCCCTGGTTTAGCGGGACAGGGGGACTTGGCTTATGGCTACACCTTC.

The gene calls are TRBV2 and TRBJ2-3; 7 nucleotides line up with TRBD2. The CDR3 is 14 residues long. V lost 8 bases, J lost 6 bases, and 11 bases stayed unmatched. Germline-derived CDR1 and CDR2 are SNHLY and FYNNEI. The CDR3 DNA sequence: TGTGCCAGCCGCCCTTCTAGCGGAGGGGATACGCAGTATTTT. It yields the protein CASRPSSGGDTQYF.